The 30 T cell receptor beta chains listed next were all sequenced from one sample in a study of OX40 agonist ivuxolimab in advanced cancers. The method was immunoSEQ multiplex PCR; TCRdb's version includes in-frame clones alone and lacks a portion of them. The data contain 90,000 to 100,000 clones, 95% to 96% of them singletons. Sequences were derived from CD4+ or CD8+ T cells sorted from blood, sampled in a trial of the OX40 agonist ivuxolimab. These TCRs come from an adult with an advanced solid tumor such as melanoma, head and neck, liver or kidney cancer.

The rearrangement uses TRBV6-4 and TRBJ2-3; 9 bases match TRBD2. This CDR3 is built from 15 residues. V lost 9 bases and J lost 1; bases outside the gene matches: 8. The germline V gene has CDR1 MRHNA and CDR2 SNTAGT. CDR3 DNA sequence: TGTGCCAGGTCCCCGACTAGCGGTTGCACAGATACGCAGTATTTT. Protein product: CARSPTSGCTDTQYF.

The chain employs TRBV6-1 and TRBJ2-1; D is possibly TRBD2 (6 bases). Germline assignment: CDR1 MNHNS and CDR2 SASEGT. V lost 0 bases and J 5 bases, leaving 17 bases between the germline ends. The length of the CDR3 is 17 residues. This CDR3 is CASSEAVLAASDNEQFF. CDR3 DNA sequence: TGTGCCAGCAGTGAAGCGGTATTAGCGGCTAGTGACAATGAGCAGTTCTTC.

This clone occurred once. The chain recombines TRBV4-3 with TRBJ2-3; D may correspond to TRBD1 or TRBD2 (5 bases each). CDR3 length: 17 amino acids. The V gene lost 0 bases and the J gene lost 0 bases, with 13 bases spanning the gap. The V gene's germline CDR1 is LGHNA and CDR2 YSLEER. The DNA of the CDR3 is TGCGCCAGCAGCCAAGAAGGGACCACCTCTAGCACAGATACGCAGTATTTT. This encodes CASSQEGTTSSTDTQYF.

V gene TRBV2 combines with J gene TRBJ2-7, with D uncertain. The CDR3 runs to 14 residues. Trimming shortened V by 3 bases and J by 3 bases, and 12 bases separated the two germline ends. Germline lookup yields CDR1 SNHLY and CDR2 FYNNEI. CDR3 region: CASSDPGLGYEQYF. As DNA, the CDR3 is TGTGCCAGCAGTGACCCCGGGTTAGGCTACGAGCAGTACTTC.

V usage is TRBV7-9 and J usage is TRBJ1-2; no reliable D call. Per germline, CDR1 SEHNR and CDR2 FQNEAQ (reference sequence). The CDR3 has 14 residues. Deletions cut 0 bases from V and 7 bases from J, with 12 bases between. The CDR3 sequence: CASSLAGSGVGYTF. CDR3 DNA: TGTGCCAGCAGCTTAGCCGGATCGGGAGTTGGCTACACCTTC.

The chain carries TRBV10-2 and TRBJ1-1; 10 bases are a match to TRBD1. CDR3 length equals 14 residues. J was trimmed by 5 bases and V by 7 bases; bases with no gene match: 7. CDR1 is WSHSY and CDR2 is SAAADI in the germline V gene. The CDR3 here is CASTLGQGITEAFF. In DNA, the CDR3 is TGCGCCAGCACCCTGGGACAGGGGATTACTGAAGCTTTCTTT.

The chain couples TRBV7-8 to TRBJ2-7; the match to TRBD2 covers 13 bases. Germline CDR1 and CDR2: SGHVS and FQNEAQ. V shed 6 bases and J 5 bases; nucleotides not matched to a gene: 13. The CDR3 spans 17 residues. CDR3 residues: CASSQGTSGITWDEQYF. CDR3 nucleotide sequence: TGTGCCAGCAGTCAAGGGACTAGCGGGATAACGTGGGACGAGCAGTACTTC.

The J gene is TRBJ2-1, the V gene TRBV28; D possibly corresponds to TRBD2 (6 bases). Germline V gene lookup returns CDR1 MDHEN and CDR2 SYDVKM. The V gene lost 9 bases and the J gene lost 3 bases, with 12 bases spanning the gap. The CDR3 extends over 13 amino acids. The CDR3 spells CASGTLSYNEQFF. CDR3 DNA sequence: TGTGCCAGTGGGACTCTAAGCTACAATGAGCAGTTCTTC.

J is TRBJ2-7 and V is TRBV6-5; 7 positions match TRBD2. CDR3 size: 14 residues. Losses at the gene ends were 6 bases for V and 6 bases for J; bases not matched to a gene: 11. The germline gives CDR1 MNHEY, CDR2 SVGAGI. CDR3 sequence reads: CASSSGTIFAEQYF. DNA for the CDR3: TGTGCCAGCAGCTCGGGGACTATTTTTGCCGAGCAGTACTTC.

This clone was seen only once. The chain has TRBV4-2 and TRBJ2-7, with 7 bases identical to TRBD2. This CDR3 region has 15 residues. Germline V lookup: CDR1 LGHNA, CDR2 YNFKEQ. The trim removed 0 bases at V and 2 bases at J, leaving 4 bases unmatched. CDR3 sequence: CASSQDGGGTYEQYF. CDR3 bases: TGTGCCAGCAGCCAAGATGGCGGGGGAACCTACGAGCAGTACTTC.

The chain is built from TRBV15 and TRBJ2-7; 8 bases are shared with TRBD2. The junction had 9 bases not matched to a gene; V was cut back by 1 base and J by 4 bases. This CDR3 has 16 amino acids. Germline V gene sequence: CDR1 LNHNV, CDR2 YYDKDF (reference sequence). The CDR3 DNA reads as TGTGCCACCAGCAGAGGAGCGGGAGTCTTGATGTACGAGCAGTACTTC. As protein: CATSRGAGVLMYEQYF.

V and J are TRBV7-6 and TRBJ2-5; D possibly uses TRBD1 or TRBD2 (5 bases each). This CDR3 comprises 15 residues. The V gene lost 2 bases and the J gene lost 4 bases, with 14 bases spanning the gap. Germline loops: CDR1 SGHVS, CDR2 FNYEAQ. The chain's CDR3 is CASSLYSGTGETQYF. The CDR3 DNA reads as TGTGCCAGCAGCTTATATTCCGGGACGGGAGAGACCCAGTACTTC.

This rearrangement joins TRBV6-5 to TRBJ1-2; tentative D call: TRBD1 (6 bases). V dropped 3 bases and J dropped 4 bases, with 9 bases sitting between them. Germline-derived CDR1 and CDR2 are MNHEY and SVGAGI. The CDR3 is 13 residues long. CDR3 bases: TGTGCCAGCAGTTATGCGGGGGCCTATGGCTACACCTTC. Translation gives CASSYAGAYGYTF.

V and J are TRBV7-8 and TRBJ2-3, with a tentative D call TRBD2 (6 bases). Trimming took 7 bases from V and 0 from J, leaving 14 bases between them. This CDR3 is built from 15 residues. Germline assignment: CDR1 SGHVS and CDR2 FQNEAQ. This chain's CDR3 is CASTRDFLSTDTQYF. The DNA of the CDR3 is TGTGCCAGCACCCGGGACTTCCTTAGCACAGATACGCAGTATTTT.

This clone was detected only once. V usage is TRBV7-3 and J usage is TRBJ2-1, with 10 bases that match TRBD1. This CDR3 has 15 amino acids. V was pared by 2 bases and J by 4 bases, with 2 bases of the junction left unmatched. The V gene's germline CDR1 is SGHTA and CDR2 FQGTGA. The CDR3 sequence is CASSLGTGVYNEQFF. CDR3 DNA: TGTGCCAGCAGCTTAGGGACAGGGGTATACAATGAGCAGTTCTTC.

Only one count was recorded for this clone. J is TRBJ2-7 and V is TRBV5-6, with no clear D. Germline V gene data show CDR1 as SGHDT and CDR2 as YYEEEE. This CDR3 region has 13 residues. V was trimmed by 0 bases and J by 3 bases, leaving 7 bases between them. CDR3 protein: CASSLGVLYEQYF. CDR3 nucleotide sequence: TGTGCCAGCAGCTTGGGGGTCCTCTACGAGCAGTACTTC.

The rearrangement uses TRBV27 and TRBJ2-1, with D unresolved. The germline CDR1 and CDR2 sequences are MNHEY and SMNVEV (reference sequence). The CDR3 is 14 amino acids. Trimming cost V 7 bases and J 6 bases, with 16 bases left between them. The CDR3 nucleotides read TGTGCCAGCACCCCCGGAAAGGGTTTCAATGAGCAGTTCTTC. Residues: CASTPGKGFNEQFF.

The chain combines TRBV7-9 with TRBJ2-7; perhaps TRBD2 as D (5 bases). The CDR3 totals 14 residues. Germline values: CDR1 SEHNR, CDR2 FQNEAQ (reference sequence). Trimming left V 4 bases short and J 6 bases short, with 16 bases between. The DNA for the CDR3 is TGTGCCAGCAGCTACGCGTCACGGGGTATCGAGCAGTACTTC. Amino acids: CASSYASRGIEQYF.

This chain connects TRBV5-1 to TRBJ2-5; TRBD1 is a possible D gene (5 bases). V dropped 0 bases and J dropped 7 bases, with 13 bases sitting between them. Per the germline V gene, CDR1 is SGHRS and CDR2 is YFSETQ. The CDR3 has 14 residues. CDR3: CASSLVGVQGTQYF. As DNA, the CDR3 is TGCGCCAGCAGCTTGGTCGGAGTCCAGGGGACCCAGTACTTC.

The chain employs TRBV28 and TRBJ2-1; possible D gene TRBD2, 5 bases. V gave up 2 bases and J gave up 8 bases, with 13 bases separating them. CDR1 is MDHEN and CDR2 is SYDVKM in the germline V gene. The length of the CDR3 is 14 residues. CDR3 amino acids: CASSLTRGPYEQFF. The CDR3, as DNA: TGTGCCAGCAGTTTAACTAGAGGTCCCTATGAGCAGTTCTTC.

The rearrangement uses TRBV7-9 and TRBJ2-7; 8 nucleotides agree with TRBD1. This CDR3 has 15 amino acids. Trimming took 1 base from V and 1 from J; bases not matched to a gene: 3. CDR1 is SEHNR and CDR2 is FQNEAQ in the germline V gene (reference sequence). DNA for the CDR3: TGTGCCAGCAGCTTAGGTCGGACAGGGTCCTACGAGCAGTACTTC. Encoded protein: CASSLGRTGSYEQYF.

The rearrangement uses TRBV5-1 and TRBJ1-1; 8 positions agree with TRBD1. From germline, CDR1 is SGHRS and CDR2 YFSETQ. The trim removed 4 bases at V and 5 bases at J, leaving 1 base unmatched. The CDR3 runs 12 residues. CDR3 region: CASSRQGTEAFF. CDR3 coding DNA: TGCGCCAGCAGCCGACAGGGGACTGAAGCTTTCTTT.

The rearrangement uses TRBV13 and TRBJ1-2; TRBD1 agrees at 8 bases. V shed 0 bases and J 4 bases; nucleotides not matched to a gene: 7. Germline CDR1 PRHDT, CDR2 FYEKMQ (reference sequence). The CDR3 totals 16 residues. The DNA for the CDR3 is TGTGCCAGCAGCTTAGGAGTACGGACAGGGCCCTATGGCTACACCTTC. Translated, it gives CASSLGVRTGPYGYTF.

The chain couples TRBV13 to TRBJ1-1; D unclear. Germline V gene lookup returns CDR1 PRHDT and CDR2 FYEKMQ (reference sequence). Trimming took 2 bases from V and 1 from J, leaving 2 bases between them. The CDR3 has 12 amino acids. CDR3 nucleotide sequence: TGTGCCAGCAGCTTAACGAACACTGAAGCTTTCTTT. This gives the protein CASSLTNTEAFF.

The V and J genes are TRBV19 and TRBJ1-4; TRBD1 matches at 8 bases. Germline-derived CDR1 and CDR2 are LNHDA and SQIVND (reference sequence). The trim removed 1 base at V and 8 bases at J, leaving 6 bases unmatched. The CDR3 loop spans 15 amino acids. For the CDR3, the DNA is TGTGCCAGTAGTATAGTTGGGACAGGAGACGAAAAACTGTTTTTT. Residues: CASSIVGTGDEKLFF.

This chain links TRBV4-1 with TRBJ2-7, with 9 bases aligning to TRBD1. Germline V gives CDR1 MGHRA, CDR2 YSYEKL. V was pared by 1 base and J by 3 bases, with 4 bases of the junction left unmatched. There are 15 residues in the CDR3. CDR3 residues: CASSQVTGGSYEQYF. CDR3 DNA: TGCGCCAGCAGCCAAGTAACAGGGGGCAGCTACGAGCAGTACTTC.

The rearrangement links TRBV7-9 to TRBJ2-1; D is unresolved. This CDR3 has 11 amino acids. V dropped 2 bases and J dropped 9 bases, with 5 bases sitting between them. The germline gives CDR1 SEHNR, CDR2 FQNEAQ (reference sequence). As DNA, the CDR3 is TGTGCCAGCAGCTTAATAGGTGAGCAGTTCTTC. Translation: CASSLIGEQFF.

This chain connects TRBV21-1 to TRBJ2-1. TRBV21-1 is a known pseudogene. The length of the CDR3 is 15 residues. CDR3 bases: TGTGCCAGACAAGAGAGATTCCCTACCGTTAATGAGCAGTTCTTC. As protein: CARQERFPTVNEQFF.

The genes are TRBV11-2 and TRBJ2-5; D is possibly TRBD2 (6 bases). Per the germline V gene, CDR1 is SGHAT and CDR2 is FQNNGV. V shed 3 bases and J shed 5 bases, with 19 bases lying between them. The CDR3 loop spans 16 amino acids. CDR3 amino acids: CASSFGVSGRMETQYF. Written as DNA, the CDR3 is TGTGCCAGCAGCTTCGGAGTTTCCGGGAGAATGGAGACCCAGTACTTC.

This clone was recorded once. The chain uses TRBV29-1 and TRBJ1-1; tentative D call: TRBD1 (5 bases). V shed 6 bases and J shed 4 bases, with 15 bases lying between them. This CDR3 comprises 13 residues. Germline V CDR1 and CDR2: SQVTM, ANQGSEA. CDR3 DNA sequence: TGCAGCGTCGAGCAGGGATTTTCCACTGAAGCTTTCTTT. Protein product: CSVEQGFSTEAFF.